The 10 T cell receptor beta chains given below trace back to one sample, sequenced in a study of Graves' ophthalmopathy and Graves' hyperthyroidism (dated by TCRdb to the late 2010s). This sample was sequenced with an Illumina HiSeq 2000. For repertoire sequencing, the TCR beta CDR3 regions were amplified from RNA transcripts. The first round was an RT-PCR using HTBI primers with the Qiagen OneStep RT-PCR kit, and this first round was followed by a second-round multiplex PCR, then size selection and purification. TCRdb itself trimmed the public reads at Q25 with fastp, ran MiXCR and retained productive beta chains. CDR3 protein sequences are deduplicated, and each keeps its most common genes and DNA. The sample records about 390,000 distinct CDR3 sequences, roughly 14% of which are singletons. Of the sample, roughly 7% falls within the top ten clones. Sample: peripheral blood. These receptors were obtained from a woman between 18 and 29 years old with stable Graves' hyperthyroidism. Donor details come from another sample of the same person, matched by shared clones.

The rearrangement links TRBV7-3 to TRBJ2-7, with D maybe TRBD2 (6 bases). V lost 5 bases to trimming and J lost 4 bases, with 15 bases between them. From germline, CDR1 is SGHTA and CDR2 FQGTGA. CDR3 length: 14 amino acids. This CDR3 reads CASSTPGTSYEQYF. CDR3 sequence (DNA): TGTGCCAGCAGCACCCCCGGGACTTCGTACGAGCAGTACTTC.

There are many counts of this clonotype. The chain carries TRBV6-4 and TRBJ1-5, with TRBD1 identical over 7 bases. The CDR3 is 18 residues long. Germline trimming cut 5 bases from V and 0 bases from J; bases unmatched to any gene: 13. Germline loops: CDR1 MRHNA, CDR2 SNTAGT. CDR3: CASSPTGVKKHSNQPQHF. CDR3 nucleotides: TGTGCCAGCAGTCCTACAGGGGTGAAAAAACATAGCAATCAGCCCCAGCATTTT.

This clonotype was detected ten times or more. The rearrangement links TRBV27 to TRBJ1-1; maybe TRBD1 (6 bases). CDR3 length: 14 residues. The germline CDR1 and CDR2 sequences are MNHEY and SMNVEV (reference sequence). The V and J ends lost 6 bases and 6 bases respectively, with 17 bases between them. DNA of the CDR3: TGTGCCAGCAGGCCACCGGGACAAATGCCTGAAGCTTTCTTT. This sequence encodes CASRPPGQMPEAFF.

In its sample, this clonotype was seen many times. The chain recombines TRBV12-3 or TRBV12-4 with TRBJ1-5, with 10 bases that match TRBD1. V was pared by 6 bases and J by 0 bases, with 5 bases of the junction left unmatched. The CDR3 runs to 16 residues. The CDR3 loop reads CASRRTGGNSNQPQHF. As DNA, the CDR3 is TGTGCCAGCAGGCGGACAGGGGGGAATAGCAATCAGCCCCAGCATTTT.

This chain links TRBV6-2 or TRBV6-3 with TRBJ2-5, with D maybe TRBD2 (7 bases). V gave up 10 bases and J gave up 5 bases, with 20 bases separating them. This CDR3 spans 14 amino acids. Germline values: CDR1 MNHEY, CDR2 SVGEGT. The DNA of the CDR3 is TGTGCCACCCAGAGGGGGGGGGCTAAGGAGACCCAGTACTTC. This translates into CATQRGGAKETQYF.

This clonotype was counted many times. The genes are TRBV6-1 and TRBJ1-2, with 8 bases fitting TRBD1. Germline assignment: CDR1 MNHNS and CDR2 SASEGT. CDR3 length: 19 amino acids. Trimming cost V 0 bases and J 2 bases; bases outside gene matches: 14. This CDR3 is CASSEALFFWDRNNYGYTF. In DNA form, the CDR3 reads TGTGCCAGCAGTGAAGCGCTATTTTTTTGGGACAGGAACAACTATGGCTACACCTTC.

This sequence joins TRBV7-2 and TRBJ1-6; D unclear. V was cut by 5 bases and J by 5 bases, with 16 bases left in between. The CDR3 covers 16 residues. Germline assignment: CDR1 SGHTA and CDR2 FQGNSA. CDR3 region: CASSPHLGSNNSPLHF. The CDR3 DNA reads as TGTGCCAGCAGCCCCCATCTGGGCAGCAATAATTCACCCCTCCACTTT.

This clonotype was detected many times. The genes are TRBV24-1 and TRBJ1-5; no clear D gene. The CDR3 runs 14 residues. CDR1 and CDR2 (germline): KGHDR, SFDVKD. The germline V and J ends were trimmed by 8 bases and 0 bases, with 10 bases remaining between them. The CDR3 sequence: CATNAYSSNQPQHF. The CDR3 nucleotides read TGTGCCACCAACGCTTACAGTAGCAATCAGCCCCAGCATTTT.

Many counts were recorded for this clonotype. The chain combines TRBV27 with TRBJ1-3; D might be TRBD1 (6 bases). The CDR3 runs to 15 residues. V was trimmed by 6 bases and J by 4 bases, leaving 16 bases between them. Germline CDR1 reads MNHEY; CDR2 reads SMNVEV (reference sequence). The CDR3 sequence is CASRPGTSAGNTIYF. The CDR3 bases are TGTGCCAGCAGACCCGGGACATCTGCCGGAAACACCATATATTTT.

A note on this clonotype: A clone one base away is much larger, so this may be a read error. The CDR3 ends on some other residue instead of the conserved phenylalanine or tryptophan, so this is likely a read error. CDR3 residues: CASSEWGGRTEAFS. The CDR3 DNA is TGTGCCAGCAGTGAATGGGGGGGGCGTACTGAAGCTTTCTCT. The chain employs TRBV6-1 and TRBJ1-1, with D maybe TRBD1 (6 bases). Trimming took off 2 bases at V and 5 bases at J, with 12 bases between the two ends. There are 14 residues in the CDR3. Germline V gene sequence: CDR1 MNHNS, CDR2 SASEGT.